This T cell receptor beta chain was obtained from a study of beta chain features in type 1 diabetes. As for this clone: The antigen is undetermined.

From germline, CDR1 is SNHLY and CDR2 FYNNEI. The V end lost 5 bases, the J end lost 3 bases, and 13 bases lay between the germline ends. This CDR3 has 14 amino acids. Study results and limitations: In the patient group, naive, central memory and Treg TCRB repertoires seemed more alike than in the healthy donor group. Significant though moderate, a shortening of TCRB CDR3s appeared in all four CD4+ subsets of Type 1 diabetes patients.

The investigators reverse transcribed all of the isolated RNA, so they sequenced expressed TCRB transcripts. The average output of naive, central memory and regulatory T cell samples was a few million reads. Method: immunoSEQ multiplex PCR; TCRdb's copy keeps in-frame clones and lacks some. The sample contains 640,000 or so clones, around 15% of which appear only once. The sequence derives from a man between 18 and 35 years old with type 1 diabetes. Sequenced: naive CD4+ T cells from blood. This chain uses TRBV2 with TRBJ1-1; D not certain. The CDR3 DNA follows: TGTGCCAGCAGTAGTGAGGGAGGGTACACTGAAGCTTTCTTT. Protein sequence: CASSSEGGYTEAFF. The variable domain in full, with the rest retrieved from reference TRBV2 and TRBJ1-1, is EPEVTQTPSHQVTQMGQEVILRCVPISNHLYFYWYRQILGQKVEFLVSFYNNEISEKSEIFDDQFSVERPDGSNFTLKIRSTKLEDSAMYFCASSSEGGYTEAFFGQGTRLTVV.